These 28 T cell receptor beta chains originate from one sample sequenced in a study of blood T cell repertoires in COVID-19. Clones were read by immunoSEQ multiplex PCR, and TCRdb kept only the in-frame ones, dropping some. The data contain about 140,000 clones, about 86% of them singletons. Source material: peripheral blood. The receptors stem from a woman aged 35 to 49 with acute or convalescent COVID-19.

The rearrangement links TRBV14 to TRBJ2-7; TRBD1 agrees at 11 bases. The CDR3 is 14 amino acids. Germline V gene data show CDR1 as SGHDN and CDR2 as FVKESK. V was pared by 3 bases and J by 4 bases, with 2 bases of the junction left unmatched. The CDR3 sequence: CASSQGQGVYEQYF. CDR3 in DNA: TGTGCCAGCAGCCAGGGACAGGGGGTATACGAGCAGTACTTC.

The chain carries TRBV27 and TRBJ1-5, with D possibly matching TRBD1 (5 bases). Germline V gene lookup returns CDR1 MNHEY and CDR2 SMNVEV (reference sequence). V was clipped by 6 bases and J by 3 bases, with 12 bases between them. This CDR3 has 14 amino acids. The CDR3 here is CASRGGHLNQPQHF. In DNA, the CDR3 is TGTGCCAGCAGGGGTGGACACCTCAATCAGCCCCAGCATTTT.

The J gene is TRBJ1-2, the V gene TRBV7-9; 11 positions agree with TRBD1. Germline CDR1 reads SEHNR; CDR2 reads FQNEAQ (reference sequence). This CDR3 has 13 residues. The J segment lost 6 bases and the V segment lost 7 bases, leaving 4 bases of the junction unmatched. The CDR3 here is CASTRTGGHGYTF. DNA for the CDR3: TGTGCCAGCACCAGGACAGGGGGCCATGGCTACACCTTC.

In this sample, this clone turned up a few times. The J gene is TRBJ1-6, the V gene TRBV27, with D possibly being TRBD1 (6 bases). Per the germline V gene, CDR1 is MNHEY and CDR2 is SMNVEV (reference sequence). The CDR3 runs to 14 residues. V was trimmed by 2 bases and J by 11 bases, leaving 13 bases between them. The CDR3 coding sequence is TGTGCCAGCAGTTTAGGGGGGGCGCGTCCACCCCTCCACTTT. This gives the protein CASSLGGARPPLHF.

This clone occurred once. The chain is built from TRBV7-2 and TRBJ1-2; 7 nucleotides line up with TRBD1. This CDR3 is 15 amino acids long. CDR1 is SGHTA, CDR2 FQGNSA, per germline. V shed 5 bases, J shed 5 bases, and the junction held 11 bases outside the gene matches. The CDR3 DNA reads as TGTGCCAGCAGCGGGAGAGCAAGACAGGGTTATGGCTACACCTTC. It specifies CASSGRARQGYGYTF.

The chain joins TRBV7-3 to TRBJ2-3, with 11 positions matching TRBD2. With 1 base clipped from V and 0 bases from J, the junction kept 6 bases outside the gene matches. The CDR3 has 18 amino acids. Germline V CDR1 and CDR2: SGHTA, FQGTGA. The CDR3 nucleotides are TGTGCCAGCAGCTTAATTGCGACTAGCGGGGCCAGCACAGATACGCAGTATTTT. It encodes CASSLIATSGASTDTQYF.

The V call is TRBV28, the J call TRBJ1-1; D is ambiguous. Germline loops: CDR1 MDHEN, CDR2 SYDVKM. The CDR3 covers 12 residues. Trimming left V 2 bases short and J 6 bases short, with 7 bases between. CDR3 loop: CASSLGVSEAFF. The DNA for the CDR3 is TGTGCCAGCAGTTTAGGAGTGTCTGAAGCTTTCTTT.

J is TRBJ1-2 and V is TRBV2; 7 nucleotides align to TRBD1. The CDR3 has 15 amino acids. From germline, CDR1 is SNHLY and CDR2 FYNNEI. J lost 4 bases, V lost 4 bases, and 9 bases had no gene match. CDR3 bases: TGTGCCAGCAGTGTCATGGGGGGACAGTCCTATGGCTACACCTTC. This translates into CASSVMGGQSYGYTF.

V and J are TRBV4-1 and TRBJ1-2; TRBD1 matches at 7 bases. The J segment lost 4 bases and the V segment lost 4 bases, leaving 9 bases of the junction unmatched. Germline V gene lookup returns CDR1 MGHRA and CDR2 YSYEKL. The CDR3 totals 15 residues. DNA of the CDR3: TGCGCCAGCAGCCGCCTAGACAGGGAGTCCTATGGCTACACCTTC. This gives the protein CASSRLDRESYGYTF.

The chain recombines TRBV4-2 with TRBJ2-1, with 11 positions matching TRBD2. The CDR3 is made up of 22 amino acids. Looked up from germline, CDR1 is LGHNA and CDR2 is YNFKEQ. J gave up 1 base and V 0 bases, and 17 bases lay outside the gene matches. The CDR3 DNA reads TGTGCCAGCAGCCAAGAGCGGCTAGCGGGAGGAGTAGGGTACGGGTCCTACAATGAGCAGTTCTTC. This codes for CASSQERLAGGVGYGSYNEQFF.

The V call is TRBV7-2, the J call TRBJ2-5; D is perhaps TRBD2 (6 bases). Trimming shortened V by 5 bases and J by 2 bases, and 15 bases separated the two germline ends. The germline V gene has CDR1 SGHTA and CDR2 FQGNSA. CDR3 length: 15 residues. CDR3 sequence reads: CASSGGTSGQETQYF. CDR3 nucleotide sequence: TGTGCCAGCAGCGGCGGGACGTCAGGGCAAGAGACCCAGTACTTC.

In nucleotides, the CDR3 is TGTGCCAGCAGCGTAGTGGCTAGCGGTTACCGATCGAACACCGGGGAGCTGTTTTTT. Protein sequence: CASSVVASGYRSNTGELFF. The rearrangement links TRBV9 to TRBJ2-2; TRBD2 matches 7 bases. V lost 0 bases, J lost 0 bases, and 11 bases stayed unmatched. Germline V gene sequence: CDR1 SGDLS, CDR2 YYNGEE. The CDR3 sequence is 19 residues long.

The CDR3 bases are TGTGCCACCAGCATTTGGGAGAGGAACACTGAAGCTTTCTTT. Translation gives CATSIWERNTEAFF. This rearrangement joins TRBV15 to TRBJ1-1; no reliable D call. CDR3 length: 14 amino acids. V lost 4 bases and J lost 1, with 10 bases in between. Germline V CDR1 and CDR2: LNHNV, YYDKDF (reference sequence).

The gene calls are TRBV5-1 and TRBJ2-1; 9 bases align to TRBD2. There are 17 residues in the CDR3. V lost 1 base, J lost 7 bases, and 12 bases stayed unmatched. Germline CDR1 reads SGHRS; CDR2 reads YFSETQ. CDR3 in amino acids: CASSLYPLVAGANEQFF. CDR3 nucleotide sequence: TGCGCCAGCAGCTTGTACCCCCTCGTAGCGGGAGCGAATGAGCAGTTCTTC.

This chain uses TRBV29-1 with TRBJ2-2; D not certain. The germline gives CDR1 SQVTM, CDR2 ANQGSEA. The CDR3 has 14 residues. The V end lost 2 bases, the J end lost 2 bases, and 9 bases lay between the germline ends. The CDR3 DNA reads as TGCAGCGTTGAATACCCAGTTAACACCGGGGAGCTGTTTTTT. Its protein is CSVEYPVNTGELFF.

The rearrangement links TRBV27 to TRBJ2-5; 14 positions agree with TRBD2. The V and J ends lost 5 bases and 3 bases, in that order; junction bases with no gene match: 14. The CDR3 contains 19 residues. Germline V CDR1 and CDR2: MNHEY, SMNVEV (reference sequence). CDR3 nucleotides: TGTGCCAGCAGTCAGGGACTAGCGGGAGTCGCTACCACGAAAGAGACCCAGTACTTC. Protein: CASSQGLAGVATTKETQYF.

The chain carries TRBV10-3 and TRBJ1-1, with a possible D match to TRBD1 (6 bases). Germline V gene sequence: CDR1 ENHRY, CDR2 SYGVKD. This CDR3 has 13 amino acids. The V gene lost 10 bases and the J gene lost 1 base, with 13 bases spanning the gap. CDR3 amino acids: CASAKGGNTEAFF. The CDR3 DNA reads TGTGCCAGCGCGAAAGGGGGGAACACTGAAGCTTTCTTT.

The chain employs TRBV3-1 (or the pseudogene TRBV3-2) and TRBJ1-2; D is unclear. The CDR3 extends over 15 amino acids. Trimming pared 2 bases from V and 7 bases from J, leaving 17 bases between. In germline, CDR1 is LGHDT, CDR2 YNNKEL (reference sequence). The DNA for the CDR3 is TGTGCCAGCAGCCAACATTTCGTGGCAGGACTTGGCTACACCTTC. Protein sequence: CASSQHFVAGLGYTF.

This clone came up a few times. This sequence joins TRBV7-8 and TRBJ1-3; unclear D gene. The CDR3 is 15 residues long. Germline V CDR1 and CDR2: SGHVS, FQNEAQ. The V end was cut by 4 bases, the J end by 4 bases, with 14 bases between. The CDR3 loop is CASSSGLLGGNTIYF. The CDR3, as DNA: TGTGCCAGCAGCTCGGGTTTACTAGGGGGAAACACCATATATTTT.

The CDR3 sequence is CASSTNSGLAHEQYF. The CDR3, as DNA: TGTGCCAGCAGCACAAACTCGGGACTAGCCCACGAGCAGTACTTC. The chain joins TRBV7-9 to TRBJ2-7, with TRBD2 identical over 9 bases. This CDR3 is built from 15 residues. V lost 5 bases, J lost 5 bases, and 10 bases stayed unmatched. Germline V gives CDR1 SEHNR, CDR2 FQNEAQ (reference sequence).

The chain combines TRBV18 with TRBJ1-2; 7 positions agree with TRBD1. This CDR3 spans 16 amino acids. J gave up 5 bases and V 0 bases, and 9 bases lay outside the gene matches. CDR1 is KGHSH, CDR2 LQKENI, per germline. The CDR3 bases are TGTGCCAGCTCACCACCGGGAAGGGGGCGTTATTATGGCTACACCTTC. As protein: CASSPPGRGRYYGYTF.

V and J are TRBV6-5 and TRBJ1-4; possible D gene TRBD1, 5 bases. Germline CDR1 reads MNHEY; CDR2 reads SVGAGI. The V and J ends lost 0 bases and 0 bases respectively, with 5 bases between them. CDR3 length: 15 residues. The DNA for the CDR3 is TGTGCCAGCAGTTACTCGACAGCAACTAATGAAAAACTGTTTTTT. It yields the protein CASSYSTATNEKLFF.

The rearrangement joins TRBV28 to TRBJ2-7; D might be TRBD2 (5 bases). The CDR3 has 15 residues. CDR1 and CDR2 (germline): MDHEN, SYDVKM. V shed 3 bases and J shed 2 bases, with 14 bases lying between them. CDR3 loop: CASSFSAGYPYEQYF. The DNA of the CDR3 is TGTGCCAGCAGTTTTAGCGCGGGTTATCCCTACGAGCAGTACTTC.

V gene TRBV18 combines with J gene TRBJ1-1; the match to TRBD1 covers 9 bases. Germline V gene sequence: CDR1 KGHSH, CDR2 LQKENI. The CDR3 sequence is 13 residues long. J was trimmed by 7 bases and V by 6 bases; bases with no gene match: 6. The CDR3 DNA reads TGTGCCAGCTCGTTACAGGGGGCCGGTGAAGCTTTCTTT. Encoded protein: CASSLQGAGEAFF. The full variable domain, rest sourced from reference TRBV18 and TRBJ1-1, is NAGVMQNPRHLVRRRGQEARLRCSPMKGHSHVYWYRQLPEEGLKFMVYLQKENIIDESGMPKERFSAEFPKEGPSILRIQQVVRGDSAAYFCASSLQGAGEAFFGQGTRLTVV.

The J gene is TRBJ2-3, the V gene TRBV13, with 8 bases identical to TRBD2. Looked up from germline, CDR1 is PRHDT and CDR2 is FYEKMQ (reference sequence). The junction had 6 bases not matched to a gene; V was cut back by 0 bases and J by 1 base. CDR3 length: 17 amino acids. The CDR3 spells CASSLGGGARGTDTQYF. In nucleotides, the CDR3 is TGTGCCAGCAGCTTAGGCGGGGGGGCCCGGGGCACAGATACGCAGTATTTT.

The V and J genes are TRBV7-6 and TRBJ1-5, with unresolved D. V shed 0 bases and J shed 3 bases, with 3 bases lying between them. The CDR3 extends over 13 amino acids. Per germline, CDR1 SGHVS and CDR2 FNYEAQ. The DNA for the CDR3 is TGTGCCAGCAGCTTAGCCGTCAATCAGCCCCAGCATTTT. It encodes CASSLAVNQPQHF.

J is TRBJ1-5 and V is TRBV30; a possible D gene is TRBD1 (5 bases). V gave up 1 base and J gave up 5 bases, with 9 bases separating them. CDR1 and CDR2 (germline): GTSNPN, SVGIG (reference sequence). The CDR3 totals 13 residues. CDR3 sequence (DNA): TGTGCCTGGAGTGAGGACACTTATCAGCCCCAGCATTTT. This gives the protein CAWSEDTYQPQHF.

V usage is TRBV5-5 and J usage is TRBJ2-7; TRBD2 agrees at 10 bases. The germline V gene has CDR1 SGHKS and CDR2 YYEKEE (reference sequence). The CDR3 contains 15 residues. V lost 2 bases and J lost 3; bases outside the gene matches: 5. The chain's CDR3 is CASSLAGTSVYEQYF. The DNA of the CDR3 is TGTGCCAGCAGCTTAGCCGGGACTAGCGTCTACGAGCAGTACTTC. The entire variable domain, with the rest obtained from reference TRBV5-5 and TRBJ2-7, is as follows: DAGVTQSPTHLIKTRGQQVTLRCSPISGHKSVSWYQQVLGQGPQFIFQYYEKEERGRGNFPDRFSARQFPNYSSELNVNALLLGDSALYLCASSLAGTSVYEQYFGPGTRLTVT.